The rows below give T cell receptor beta chains drawn from one sample of a study of response to subunit inactivated influenza vaccine. Each CDR3 protein gets one entry after TCRdb re-called the RT-PCR reads with MiXCR. The sample shows some 850,000 distinct CDR3 sequences, about 18% of them seen only once. Sequencing used PBMCs from blood, obtained around 5 days after vaccination. The receptor source for this set is a man aged 50 or older who received an inactivated influenza vaccine. Both conserved end residues are part of each CDR3. D genes are given only for firm matches. Clone size is not always given. Where it is, it says once, few, many or a class for expanded clones.

clone_size: .
j_call: TRBJ2-1
v_call: TRBV29-1
d_call: .
cdr3_aa: CSYKSSYNEQFF
cdr3_nt: TGCAGCTACAAAAGCTCCTACAATGAGCAGTTCTTC

clone_size: .
j_call: TRBJ2-7
v_call: TRBV29-1
d_call: .
cdr3_aa: CSVGTPTQNEQYF
cdr3_nt: TGCAGCGTAGGGACTCCTACGCAGAACGAGCAGTACTTC

clone_size: .
j_call: TRBJ2-3
v_call: TRBV10-1
d_call: .
cdr3_aa: CASSLDRQSTDTQYF
cdr3_nt: TGCGCCAGCAGCCTGGACCGGCAAAGCACAGATACGCAGTATTTT

clone_size: .
j_call: TRBJ2-5
v_call: TRBV20-1
d_call: TRBD2
cdr3_aa: CSARMIAGVETQYF
cdr3_nt: TGCAGTGCTAGGATGATAGCGGGAGTTGAGACCCAGTACTTC

clone_size: .
j_call: TRBJ1-3
v_call: TRBV28
d_call: .
cdr3_aa: CASSITGTAHSGNTIYF
cdr3_nt: TGTGCCAGCAGTATTACCGGGACGGCACACTCTGGAAACACCATATATTTT

clone_size: few
j_call: TRBJ1-4
v_call: TRBV7-2
d_call: .
cdr3_aa: CASSSTLEGRKLFF
cdr3_nt: TGTGCCAGCAGCTCGACCCTCGAGGGGAGAAAACTGTTTTTT

clone_size: many
j_call: TRBJ2-1
v_call: TRBV7-6
d_call: TRBD1
cdr3_aa: CASSLKAGTANYNEQFF
cdr3_nt: TGTGCCAGCAGCTTAAAAGCCGGGACAGCTAACTACAATGAGCAGTTCTTC

clone_size: .
j_call: TRBJ2-7
v_call: TRBV20-1
d_call: TRBD1
cdr3_aa: CSAHGPRDSYEQYF
cdr3_nt: TGCAGTGCTCACGGACCCCGGGACAGCTACGAGCAGTACTTC

clone_size: few
j_call: TRBJ2-7
v_call: TRBV24-1
d_call: .
cdr3_aa: CATSDSSRVGTYEQYF
cdr3_nt: TGTGCCACCAGTGATTCAAGCAGGGTAGGCACCTACGAGCAGTACTTC

clone_size: few
j_call: TRBJ2-2
v_call: TRBV6-2/TRBV6-3
d_call: .
cdr3_aa: CASSYTGGVTGELFF
cdr3_nt: TGTGCCAGCAGTTACACAGGGGGGGTGACCGGGGAGCTGTTTTTT

clone_size: few
j_call: TRBJ1-5
v_call: TRBV28
d_call: .
cdr3_aa: CASSLRRAVYNQPQHF
cdr3_nt: TGTGCCAGCAGTTTACGTCGGGCAGTCTACAATCAGCCCCAGCATTTT

clone_size: .
j_call: TRBJ2-4
v_call: TRBV29-1
d_call: TRBD2
cdr3_aa: CSVEPLAVGAKNIQYF
cdr3_nt: TGCAGCGTTGAACCACTAGCGGTGGGGGCCAAAAACATTCAGTACTTC

clone_size: few
j_call: TRBJ2-1
v_call: TRBV25-1
d_call: .
cdr3_aa: CASSEDWGFDNEQFF
cdr3_nt: TGTGCCAGCAGTGAAGATTGGGGGTTCGACAATGAGCAGTTCTTC

clone_size: .
j_call: TRBJ2-2
v_call: TRBV4-3
d_call: .
cdr3_aa: CASSQDRQLGGELFF
cdr3_nt: TGCGCCAGCAGCCAAGACCGCCAGCTCGGCGGGGAGCTGTTTTTT

clone_size: .
j_call: TRBJ2-3
v_call: TRBV4-3
d_call: TRBD2
cdr3_aa: CASSQGLVIVDTQYF
cdr3_nt: TGCGCCAGCAGCCAGGGACTAGTTATAGTAGATACGCAGTATTTT

clone_size: few
j_call: TRBJ2-7
v_call: TRBV20-1
d_call: .
cdr3_aa: CSATLRGPGEQYF
cdr3_nt: TGCAGTGCTACCCTTCGGGGTCCGGGCGAGCAGTACTTC

clone_size: many
j_call: TRBJ2-2
v_call: TRBV20-1
d_call: TRBD1
cdr3_aa: CSATPRDRGTGELFF
cdr3_nt: TGCAGTGCTACCCCCCGGGACAGGGGGACCGGGGAGCTGTTTTTT

clone_size: few
j_call: TRBJ2-7
v_call: TRBV7-2
d_call: .
cdr3_aa: CASSLGRLGTTYEQYF
cdr3_nt: TGTGCCAGCAGCTTAGGACGGTTGGGGACGACCTACGAGCAGTACTTC

clone_size: .
j_call: TRBJ2-3
v_call: TRBV5-1
d_call: TRBD2
cdr3_aa: CASNPAGVGDTQYF
cdr3_nt: TGCGCCAGCAATCCCGCGGGGGTTGGGGATACGCAGTATTTT

clone_size: .
j_call: TRBJ2-1
v_call: TRBV6-2/TRBV6-3
d_call: TRBD2
cdr3_aa: CASREASGRDQQFF
cdr3_nt: TGTGCCTCGCGGGAGGCTAGCGGGAGGGATCAGCAGTTCTTC

clone_size: .
j_call: TRBJ2-3
v_call: TRBV29-1
d_call: TRBD2
cdr3_aa: CSTGGGRAADTQYF
cdr3_nt: TGCAGCACGGGGGGCGGGAGGGCAGCAGATACGCAGTATTTT

clone_size: .
j_call: TRBJ2-7
v_call: TRBV5-8
d_call: TRBD1
cdr3_aa: CASSSRDSLSYEQYF
cdr3_nt: TGTGCCAGCAGCTCCCGGGACAGCCTCTCCTACGAGCAGTACTTC

clone_size: many
j_call: TRBJ2-1
v_call: TRBV12-3/TRBV12-4
d_call: .
cdr3_aa: CASRASGRGDEQFF
cdr3_nt: TGTGCCAGCAGGGCCTCAGGACGGGGTGATGAGCAGTTCTTC

clone_size: .
j_call: TRBJ2-1
v_call: TRBV20-1
d_call: TRBD2
cdr3_aa: CSARPGGPVNEQFF
cdr3_nt: TGCAGTGCTCGACCGGGAGGGCCGGTTAATGAGCAGTTCTTC

clone_size: many
j_call: TRBJ2-1
v_call: TRBV12-3/TRBV12-4
d_call: TRBD2
cdr3_aa: CASSRTGGGQNEQFF
cdr3_nt: TGTGCCAGCAGCCGTACTGGCGGGGGGCAGAATGAGCAGTTCTTC

clone_size: .
j_call: TRBJ2-3
v_call: TRBV5-1
d_call: .
cdr3_aa: CASSLQLTTSTDTQYF
cdr3_nt: TGCGCCAGCAGCCTCCAGTTGACAACTAGCACAGATACGCAGTATTTT

clone_size: few
j_call: TRBJ2-3
v_call: TRBV12-3/TRBV12-4
d_call: .
cdr3_aa: CASTPAPSTQYF
cdr3_nt: TGTGCCAGCACCCCCGCCCCCAGCACGCAGTATTTT

clone_size: .
j_call: TRBJ2-5
v_call: TRBV7-9
d_call: TRBD1
cdr3_aa: CASSLGAGTEQETQYF
cdr3_nt: TGTGCCAGCAGCTTAGGGGCAGGGACAGAACAAGAGACCCAGTACTTC

clone_size: .
j_call: TRBJ2-7
v_call: TRBV25-1
d_call: .
cdr3_aa: CASSEFGSYSYEQYF
cdr3_nt: TGTGCCAGCAGTGAATTTGGCAGTTACTCCTACGAGCAGTACTTC